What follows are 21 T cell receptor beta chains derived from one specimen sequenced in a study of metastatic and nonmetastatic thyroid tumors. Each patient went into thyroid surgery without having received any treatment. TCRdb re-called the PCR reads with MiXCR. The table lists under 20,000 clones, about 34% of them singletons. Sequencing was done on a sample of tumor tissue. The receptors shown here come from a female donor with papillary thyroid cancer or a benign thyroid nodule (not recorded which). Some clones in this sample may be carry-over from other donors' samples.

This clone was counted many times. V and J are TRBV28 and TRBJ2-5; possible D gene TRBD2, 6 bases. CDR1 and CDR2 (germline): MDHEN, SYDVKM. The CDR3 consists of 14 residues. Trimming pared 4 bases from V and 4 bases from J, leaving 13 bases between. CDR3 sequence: CASSSGEGGETQYF. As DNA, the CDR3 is TGTGCCAGCAGTTCGGGAGAGGGAGGAGAGACCCAGTACTTC.

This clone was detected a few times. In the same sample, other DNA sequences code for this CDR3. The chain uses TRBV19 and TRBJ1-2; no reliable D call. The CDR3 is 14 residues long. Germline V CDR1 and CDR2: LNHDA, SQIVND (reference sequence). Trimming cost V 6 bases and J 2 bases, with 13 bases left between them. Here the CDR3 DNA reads TGTGCCAGTAGGATGGGAGGGTTAAACTATGGCTACACCTTC. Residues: CASRMGGLNYGYTF.

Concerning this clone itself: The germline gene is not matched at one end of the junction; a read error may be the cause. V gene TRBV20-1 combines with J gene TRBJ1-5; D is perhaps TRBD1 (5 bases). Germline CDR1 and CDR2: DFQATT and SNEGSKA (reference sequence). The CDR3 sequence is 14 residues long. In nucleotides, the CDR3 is TGCAGTGATAGAGTAGCAGGGAGCAATCATCCCCAGCATTTT. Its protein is CSDRVAGSNHPQHF.

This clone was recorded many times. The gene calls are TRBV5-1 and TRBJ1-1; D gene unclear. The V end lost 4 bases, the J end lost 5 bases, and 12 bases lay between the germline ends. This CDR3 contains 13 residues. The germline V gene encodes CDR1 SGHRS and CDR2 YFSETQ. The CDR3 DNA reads TGCGCCAGCAGCCAAGCAATGGGTACTGAAGCTTTCTTT. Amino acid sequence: CASSQAMGTEAFF.

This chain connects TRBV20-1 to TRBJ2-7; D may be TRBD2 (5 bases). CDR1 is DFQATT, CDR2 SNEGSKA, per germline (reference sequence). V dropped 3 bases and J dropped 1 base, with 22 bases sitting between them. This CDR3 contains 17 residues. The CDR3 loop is CSASRFPLASHSYEQYF. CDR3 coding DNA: TGCAGTGCTAGTCGCTTCCCTCTAGCAAGCCATTCCTACGAGCAGTACTTC.

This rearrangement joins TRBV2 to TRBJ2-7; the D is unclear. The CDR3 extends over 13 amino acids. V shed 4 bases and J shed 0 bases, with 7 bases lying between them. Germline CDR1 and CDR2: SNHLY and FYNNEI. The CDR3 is CASSGLYSYEQYF. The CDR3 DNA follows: TGTGCCAGCAGTGGATTATACTCCTACGAGCAGTACTTC.

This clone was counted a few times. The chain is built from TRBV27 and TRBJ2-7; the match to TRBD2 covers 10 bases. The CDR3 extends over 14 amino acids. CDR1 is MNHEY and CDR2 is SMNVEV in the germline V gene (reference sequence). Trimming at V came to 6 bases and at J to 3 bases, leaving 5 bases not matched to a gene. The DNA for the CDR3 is TGTGCCAGCAGGCCGACTAGCGGGCACTACGAGCAGTACTTC. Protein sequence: CASRPTSGHYEQYF.

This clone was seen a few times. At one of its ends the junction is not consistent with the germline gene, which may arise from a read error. The CDR3 region has the DNA TGTGCCAGCAGTGTGTGGACACGGAACGGAAGCACCATATATTTT. It encodes CASSVWTRNGSTIYF. The chain joins TRBV6-4 to TRBJ1-3, with D possibly TRBD1 on 5 matching bases. CDR1 is MRHNA and CDR2 is SNTAGT in the germline V gene. The CDR3 runs to 15 residues.

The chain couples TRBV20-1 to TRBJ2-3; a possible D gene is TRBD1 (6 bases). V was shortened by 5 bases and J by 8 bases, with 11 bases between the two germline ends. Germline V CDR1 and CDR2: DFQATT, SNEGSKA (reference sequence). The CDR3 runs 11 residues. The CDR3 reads CSAQGGVTQYF. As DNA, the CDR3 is TGCAGTGCTCAAGGGGGAGTTACGCAGTATTTT.

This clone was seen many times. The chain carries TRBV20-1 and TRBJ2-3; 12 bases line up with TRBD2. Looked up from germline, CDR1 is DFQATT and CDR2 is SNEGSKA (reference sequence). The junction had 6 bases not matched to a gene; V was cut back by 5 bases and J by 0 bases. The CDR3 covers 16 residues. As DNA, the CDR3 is TGCAGTGCTCGGACCGGGACTAGCGGGAGCACAGATACGCAGTATTTT. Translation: CSARTGTSGSTDTQYF.

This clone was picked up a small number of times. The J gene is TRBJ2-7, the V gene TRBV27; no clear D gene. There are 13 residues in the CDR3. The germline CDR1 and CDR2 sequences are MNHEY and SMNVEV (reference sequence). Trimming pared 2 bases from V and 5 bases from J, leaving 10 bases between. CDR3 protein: CASSLTPLHEQYF. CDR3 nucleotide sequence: TGTGCCAGCAGTTTAACCCCTCTCCACGAGCAGTACTTC.

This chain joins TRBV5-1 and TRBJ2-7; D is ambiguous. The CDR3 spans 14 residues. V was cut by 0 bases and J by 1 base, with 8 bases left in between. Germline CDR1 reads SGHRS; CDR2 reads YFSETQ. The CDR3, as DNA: TGCGCCAGCAGCTTGGAGGTGGAGTCCTACGAGCAGTACTTC. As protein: CASSLEVESYEQYF.

The CDR3 coding sequence is TGCGCCAGCAGCCAAATTAGGACGGGAGAGCAGTTCTTC. This translates into CASSQIRTGEQFF. The chain carries TRBV4-3 and TRBJ2-1, with D tentatively TRBD2 (5 bases). V was cut by 2 bases and J by 10 bases, with 12 bases left in between. CDR3 length: 13 amino acids. Germline V gene lookup returns CDR1 LGHNA and CDR2 YSLEER.

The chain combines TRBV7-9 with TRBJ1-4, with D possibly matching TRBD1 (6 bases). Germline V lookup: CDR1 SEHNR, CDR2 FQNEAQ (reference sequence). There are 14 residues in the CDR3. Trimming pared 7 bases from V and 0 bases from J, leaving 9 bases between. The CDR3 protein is CASTDSSTNEKLFF. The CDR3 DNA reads TGTGCCAGCACGGACAGTTCAACTAATGAAAAACTGTTTTTT. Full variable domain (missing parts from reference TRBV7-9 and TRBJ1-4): DTGVSQNPRHKITKRGQNVTFRCDPISEHNRLYWYRQTLGQGPEFLTYFQNEAQLEKSRLLSDRFSAERPKGSFSTLEIQRTEQGDSAMYLCASTDSSTNEKLFFGSGTQLSVL.

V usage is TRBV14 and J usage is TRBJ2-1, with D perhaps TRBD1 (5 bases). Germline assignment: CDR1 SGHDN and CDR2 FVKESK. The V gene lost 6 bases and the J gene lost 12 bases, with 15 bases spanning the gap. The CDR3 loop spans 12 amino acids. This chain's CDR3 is CASSLDTRRQFF. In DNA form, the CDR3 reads TGTGCCAGCAGTCTGGACACCAGGAGGCAGTTCTTC.

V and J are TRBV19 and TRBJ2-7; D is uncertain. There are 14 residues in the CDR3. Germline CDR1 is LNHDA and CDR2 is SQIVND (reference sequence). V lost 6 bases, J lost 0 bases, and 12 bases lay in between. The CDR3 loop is CASSGSLSSYEQYF. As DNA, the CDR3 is TGTGCCAGTAGCGGAAGTCTAAGCTCCTACGAGCAGTACTTC.

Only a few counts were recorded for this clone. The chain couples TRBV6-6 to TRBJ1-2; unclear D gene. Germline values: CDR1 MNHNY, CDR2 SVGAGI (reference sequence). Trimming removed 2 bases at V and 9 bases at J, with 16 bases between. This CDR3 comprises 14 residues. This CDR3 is CASSYDDLADRYTF. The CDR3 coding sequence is TGTGCCAGCAGTTACGACGACTTGGCTGATCGCTACACCTTC.

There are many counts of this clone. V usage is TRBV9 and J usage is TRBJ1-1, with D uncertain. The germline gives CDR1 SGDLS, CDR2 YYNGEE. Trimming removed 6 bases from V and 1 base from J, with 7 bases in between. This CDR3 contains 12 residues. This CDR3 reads CASTGANTEAFF. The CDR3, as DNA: TGTGCCAGCACAGGCGCGAACACTGAAGCTTTCTTT.

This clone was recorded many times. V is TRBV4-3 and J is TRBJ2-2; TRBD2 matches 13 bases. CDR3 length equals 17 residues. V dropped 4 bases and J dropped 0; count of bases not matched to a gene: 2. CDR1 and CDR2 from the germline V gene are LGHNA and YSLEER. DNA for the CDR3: TGCGCCAGCAGCCCCGGACTAGCGGGAGCGAACACCGGGGAGCTGTTTTTT. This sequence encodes CASSPGLAGANTGELFF.

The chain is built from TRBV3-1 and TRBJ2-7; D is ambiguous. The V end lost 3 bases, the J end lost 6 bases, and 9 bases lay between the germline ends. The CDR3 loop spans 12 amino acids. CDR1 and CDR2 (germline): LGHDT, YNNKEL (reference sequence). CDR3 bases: TGTGCCAGCAGCCATATGACCCGCGAGCAGTACTTC. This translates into CASSHMTREQYF.

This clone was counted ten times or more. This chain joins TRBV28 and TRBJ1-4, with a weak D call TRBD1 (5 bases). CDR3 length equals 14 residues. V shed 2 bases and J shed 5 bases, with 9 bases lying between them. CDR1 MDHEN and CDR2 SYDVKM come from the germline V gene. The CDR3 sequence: CASSLGTENEKLFF. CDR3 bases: TGTGCCAGCAGTTTAGGGACTGAGAATGAAAAACTGTTTTTT.